This TCR beta chain was found in a study of blood T cell repertoires in COVID-19. Only in-frame clones appear in the TCRdb table, and some are missing; sequencing was by immunoSEQ multiplex PCR. The sample yields about 240,000 clones, approximately 80% seen once. Per germline, CDR1 MDHEN and CDR2 SYDVKM. V shed 5 bases and J 5 bases; nucleotides not matched to a gene: 5. CDR3 length: 13 residues. This TCR came from a woman of 80 years or more with acute or convalescent COVID-19. The sequenced sample consisted of peripheral blood. The chain recombines TRBV28 with TRBJ1-2; 7 bases line up with TRBD1. The CDR3 region is CASSGDRAYGYTF. DNA of the CDR3: TGTGCCAGCAGTGGCGACAGGGCTTATGGCTACACCTTC.